This T cell receptor beta chain stems from a study of beta chain features in type 1 diabetes. The study, taken as a whole, reports: Researchers cautioned that cDNA sequencing could over-represent cells with high TCR expression. Fewer junction insertions and more nucleotide deletions appeared in type 1 diabetes patients. Shorter TCRB CDR3s, moderately but significantly so, were found in Type 1 diabetes patients in all four CD4+ subsets.

Every bit of the isolated RNA underwent reverse transcription, so sequencing read expressed TCRB transcripts. Sequencing was performed with immunoSEQ multiplex PCR; in TCRdb, only in-frame clones are kept and a portion is missing. The sample yields approximately 150,000 clones, over 55% seen once. Germline V gene sequence: CDR1 GTSNPN, CDR2 SVGIG (reference sequence). The CDR3 is made up of 14 amino acids. The ends were cut back, 0 bases at V and 1 base at J, with 9 bases in the middle. On this clone itself: Its antigen is unknown.

The rearrangement links TRBV30 to TRBJ1-1; D remains ambiguous. The sequence was collected from a young man with type 1 diabetes. The sample comprised naive CD4+ T cells from blood. CDR3 nucleotide sequence: TGTGCCTGGAGTGTACTTAACTCGAACACTGAAGCTTTCTTT. Translation gives CAWSVLNSNTEAFF.